One and the same sample provided the 28 T cell receptor beta chains below, sequenced in a study of beta chain features in type 1 diabetes. These receptors have no identified antigens. Reverse transcription of all isolated RNA meant that expressed TCRB transcripts were sequenced. The assay was immunoSEQ multiplex PCR, and TCRdb's table has in-frame clones only and misses some. The sample records a few hundred thousand clones, 15% to 20% being singletons. Study outcomes and limitations: Shortening that was moderate but significant affected the TCRB CDR3s of Type 1 diabetes patients in all four CD4+ subsets.

What was sequenced was naive CD4+ T cells from blood. These receptors originate from a man aged 25 to 45 with type 1 diabetes.

This chain connects TRBV30 to TRBJ1-3; 7 bases line up with TRBD1. The length of the CDR3 is 16 residues. Germline lookup yields CDR1 GTSNPN and CDR2 SVGIG (reference sequence). V lost 2 bases, J lost 4 bases, and 11 bases stayed unmatched. The CDR3 spells CAWSHLTGSAGNTIYF. The CDR3 nucleotides read TGTGCCTGGAGTCATTTGACAGGGTCTGCAGGAAACACCATATATTTT.

This chain connects TRBV7-9 to TRBJ2-1, with unresolved D. V dropped 1 base and J dropped 8 bases, with 12 bases sitting between them. Germline CDR1 and CDR2: SEHNR and FQNEAQ (reference sequence). The CDR3 sequence is 14 residues long. CDR3 coding DNA: TGTGCCAGCAGCTTAGACCGGGCCTCGGATGAGCAGTTCTTC. Protein product: CASSLDRASDEQFF.

In its sample, this clone was seen a few times. The genes are TRBV4-1 and TRBJ2-3; D possibly corresponds to TRBD2 (6 bases). The CDR3 has 15 amino acids. V lost 6 bases and J lost 1, with 14 bases in between. CDR1 and CDR2 from the germline V gene are MGHRA and YSYEKL. DNA of the CDR3: TGCGCCAGCAGGAGTCCCGGGACTCGCACAGATACGCAGTATTTT. As protein: CASRSPGTRTDTQYF.

This clone turned up a few times. The chain joins TRBV27 to TRBJ2-7, with 9 bases lining up with TRBD1. The CDR3 has 15 amino acids. Unmatched junction bases numbered 13, after V lost 6 bases and J lost 7 bases. Germline-derived CDR1 and CDR2 are MNHEY and SMNVEV (reference sequence). The CDR3 loop is CASSSTRDRAREQYF. Here the CDR3 DNA reads TGTGCCAGCAGCTCAACCCGGGACAGGGCGCGGGAGCAGTACTTC.

The rearrangement joins TRBV7-9 to TRBJ2-1; TRBD2 matches at 9 bases. Germline CDR1 reads SEHNR; CDR2 reads FQNEAQ (reference sequence). V gave up 5 bases and J gave up 7 bases; unmatched junction bases: 12. This CDR3 contains 16 residues. The CDR3, as DNA: TGTGCCAGCAGCCGTCCGGCGTTAGCGGGAGAGAATGAGCAGTTCTTC. Translating gives CASSRPALAGENEQFF.

The chain carries TRBV5-1 and TRBJ2-3, with TRBD2 matching over 7 bases. Germline loops: CDR1 SGHRS, CDR2 YFSETQ. V shed 4 bases and J 3 bases; nucleotides not matched to a gene: 2. The CDR3 loop spans 13 amino acids. CDR3 nucleotides: TGCGCCAGCAGCCTCGGGAGGACAGATACGCAGTATTTT. This gives the protein CASSLGRTDTQYF.

This clone was detected a few times. The V call is TRBV9, the J call TRBJ2-3; 8 bases are a match to TRBD1. CDR3 length equals 16 residues. The ends lost 0 bases at V and 2 bases at J; junction bases unmatched: 5. Germline CDR1 and CDR2: SGDLS and YYNGEE. The CDR3 DNA reads TGTGCCAGCAGCGTAGAGGGGACAGGCTACACAGATACGCAGTATTTT. Its translation is CASSVEGTGYTDTQYF.

With respect to this clone: At one end the junction does not follow the germline gene, possibly because of a read error. V is TRBV11-2 and J is TRBJ2-1; D perhaps matches TRBD2 (6 bases). There are 14 residues in the CDR3. The germline V gene encodes CDR1 SGHAT and CDR2 FQNNGV. DNA for the CDR3: TGTACCAGCAGCTTAGATATCGGGGGACGCGAGCAGTTCTTC. Residues: CTSSLDIGGREQFF.

This clone was seen only a few times. This CDR3 is also generated by other DNA sequences in the sample. The CDR3 is CAWSVYTEAFF. DNA for the CDR3: TGTGCCTGGAGTGTTTACACTGAAGCTTTCTTT. V is TRBV30 and J is TRBJ1-1; D not resolved. This CDR3 comprises 11 residues. The V end was cut by 0 bases, the J end by 3 bases, with 2 bases between. CDR1 and CDR2 (germline): GTSNPN, SVGIG (reference sequence).

This clone was detected only a few times. V gene TRBV19 combines with J gene TRBJ2-6, with D perhaps matching TRBD1 (6 bases). Germline V gene lookup returns CDR1 LNHDA and CDR2 SQIVND (reference sequence). V was clipped by 6 bases and J by 2 bases, with 8 bases between them. This CDR3 spans 14 amino acids. This CDR3 reads CASRNRAGANVLTF. For the CDR3, the DNA is TGTGCCAGTAGGAACAGGGCTGGGGCCAACGTCCTGACTTTC.

This clone was counted between two and nine times. The genes are TRBV23-1 and TRBJ2-3; D remains unclear. TRBV23-1 is flagged as an ORF with uncertain function. The CDR3 contains 13 residues. The V end was cut by 3 bases, the J end by 4 bases, with 8 bases between. Here the CDR3 reads CASSHPGPDTQYF. DNA for the CDR3: TGCGCCAGCAGTCACCCGGGCCCAGATACGCAGTATTTT.

This clone was recorded a few times. The chain carries TRBV11-2 and TRBJ2-3, with 11 nucleotides matching TRBD2. Trimming cost V 5 bases and J 8 bases; bases outside gene matches: 9. Germline loops: CDR1 SGHAT, CDR2 FQNNGV. This CDR3 spans 15 amino acids. DNA of the CDR3: TGTGCCAGCAGCCCGACTAGCGGGACCCTCAGTACGCAGTATTTT. This codes for CASSPTSGTLSTQYF.

The CDR3 sequence is CASSFLAGSYNEQFF. The CDR3 coding sequence is TGTGCCAGCAGCTTCCTAGCGGGGTCCTACAATGAGCAGTTCTTC. The chain employs TRBV7-9 and TRBJ2-1, with 9 positions matching TRBD2. CDR3 length equals 15 residues. V shed 3 bases, J shed 1 base, and the junction held 1 base outside the gene matches. Germline V gives CDR1 SEHNR, CDR2 FQNEAQ (reference sequence).

This clone was observed a few times. The V call is TRBV9, the J call TRBJ1-1; no clear D gene. CDR3 length: 15 residues. V lost 3 bases, J lost 1 base, and 13 bases lay in between. Germline-derived CDR1 and CDR2 are SGDLS and YYNGEE. This CDR3 reads CASSAMSTGNTEAFF. The CDR3 bases are TGTGCCAGCAGCGCGATGTCGACGGGGAACACTGAAGCTTTCTTT.

This clone appeared a few times. The chain uses TRBV25-1 and TRBJ1-5; weak D call: TRBD1 (6 bases). The CDR3 has 13 amino acids. Per the germline V gene, CDR1 is MGHDK and CDR2 is SYGVNS. Trimming took 4 bases from V and 6 from J, leaving 10 bases between them. Here the CDR3 DNA reads TGTGCCAGCAGTGTACGGGGGGCTCAGCCCCAGCATTTT. Translating gives CASSVRGAQPQHF.

The J gene is TRBJ2-7, the V gene TRBV25-1; 10 positions match TRBD1. Germline CDR1 MGHDK, CDR2 SYGVNS. With V trimmed by 5 bases and J by 5 bases, 9 bases remained unmatched. The CDR3 is 15 residues long. CDR3 coding DNA: TGTGCCAGCAGTCCTGGGACAGGGGAGTCCCACGAGCAGTACTTC. Protein: CASSPGTGESHEQYF.

This sequence joins TRBV20-1 and TRBJ1-2; a weak D match, TRBD1 (5 bases). CDR1 DFQATT and CDR2 SNEGSKA come from the germline V gene (reference sequence). This CDR3 has 10 amino acids. The V gene lost 6 bases and the J gene lost 3 bases, with 5 bases spanning the gap. The CDR3 DNA sequence: TGCAGTGCAGGGGACTATGGCTACACCTTC. Translating gives CSAGDYGYTF.

This clone turned up a few times. This chain uses TRBV10-3 with TRBJ2-3; the D gene is possibly TRBD1 (6 bases). Germline V gene data show CDR1 as ENHRY and CDR2 as SYGVKD. With 1 base removed from V and 6 bases from J, the gap between germline ends came to 11 bases. CDR3 length: 14 residues. The CDR3 loop reads CAISEWQGTDTQYF. The CDR3 coding sequence is TGTGCCATCAGTGAGTGGCAGGGGACCGATACGCAGTATTTT.

This chain joins TRBV30 and TRBJ2-1; D may be TRBD2 (5 bases). The V gene lost 4 bases and the J gene lost 2 bases, with 9 bases spanning the gap. The germline V gene encodes CDR1 GTSNPN and CDR2 SVGIG (reference sequence). The CDR3 is made up of 13 amino acids. This CDR3 reads CAWNPGTYNEQFF. CDR3 coding DNA: TGTGCCTGGAACCCGGGAACCTACAATGAGCAGTTCTTC. The entire variable domain, with the rest obtained from reference TRBV30 and TRBJ2-1, is as follows: SQTIHQWPATLVQPVGSPLSLECTVEGTSNPNLYWYRQAAGRGLQLLFYSVGIGQISSEVPQNLSASRPQDRQFILSSKKLLLSDSGFYLCAWNPGTYNEQFFGPGTRLTVL.

J is TRBJ2-3 and V is TRBV19, with TRBD2 matching over 8 bases. In germline, CDR1 is LNHDA, CDR2 SQIVND (reference sequence). J lost 2 bases, V lost 9 bases, and 7 bases had no gene match. This CDR3 comprises 14 residues. Here the CDR3 DNA reads TGTGCCAGCGTAGCGGGAAGATACACAGATACGCAGTATTTT. Residues: CASVAGRYTDTQYF. Complete variable domain (other parts from reference TRBV19 and TRBJ2-3): DGGITQSPKYLFRKEGQNVTLSCEQNLNHDAMYWYRQDPGQGLRLIYYSQIVNDFQKGDIAEGYSVSREKKESFPLTVTSAQKNPTAFYLCASVAGRYTDTQYFGPGTRLTVL.

This clone was found a few times. V usage is TRBV16 and J usage is TRBJ2-6; D unresolved. This CDR3 region has 13 residues. The germline CDR1 and CDR2 sequences are KGHSY and FQNENV. V was clipped by 8 bases and J by 1 base, with 6 bases between them. The CDR3 coding sequence is TGTGCCAGCGACTCGTCTGGGGCCAACGTCCTGACTTTC. This gives the protein CASDSSGANVLTF.

This clone was seen a handful of times. The chain employs TRBV19 and TRBJ2-1; D not resolved. There are 15 residues in the CDR3. Looked up from germline, CDR1 is LNHDA and CDR2 is SQIVND (reference sequence). The V and J ends lost 0 bases and 12 bases respectively, with 18 bases between them. In DNA, the CDR3 is TGTGCCAGTAGTATAGAAGGCCGAGAACGGACGCCGCAGTTCTTC. Translation: CASSIEGRERTPQFF.

The CDR3 DNA follows: TGTGCCAACCTCCCTGGGGACAGGGGCACAGATACGCAGTATTTT. This codes for CANLPGDRGTDTQYF. The chain joins TRBV21-1 to TRBJ2-3; TRBD1, the table's D call, lacks a check against the DNA. TRBV21-1 is a recognized pseudogene. This CDR3 is built from 15 residues.

This chain uses TRBV28 with TRBJ2-5; 7 bases fit TRBD1. Germline trimming cut 7 bases from V and 11 bases from J; bases unmatched to any gene: 13. CDR1 is MDHEN and CDR2 is SYDVKM in the germline V gene. This CDR3 spans 13 amino acids. For the CDR3, the DNA is TGTGCCAGCATTCCCCAACAGGGGTTGAATCAGTACTTC. This translates into CASIPQQGLNQYF.

In this sample, this clone turned up a few times. This rearrangement joins TRBV29-1 to TRBJ2-3, with a weak D call TRBD1 (6 bases). In germline, CDR1 is SQVTM, CDR2 ANQGSEA. The CDR3 runs to 12 residues. V lost 7 bases, J lost 2 bases, and 10 bases lay in between. In DNA, the CDR3 is TGCAGCGGCGGACAGCCCACAGATACGCAGTATTTT. Protein product: CSGGQPTDTQYF.

Only a few counts were recorded for this clone. The V call is TRBV9, the J call TRBJ2-3; D gene ambiguous. This CDR3 spans 14 amino acids. The V end lost 4 bases, the J end lost 2 bases, and 11 bases lay between the germline ends. The V gene's germline CDR1 is SGDLS and CDR2 YYNGEE. The CDR3 loop is CASSPFEATDTQYF. The CDR3, as DNA: TGTGCCAGCAGCCCCTTTGAAGCCACAGATACGCAGTATTTT. The complete variable domain, with remaining parts taken from reference TRBV9 and TRBJ2-3, reads DSGVTQTPKHLITATGQRVTLRCSPRSGDLSVYWYQQSLDQGLQFLIQYYNGEERAKGNILERFSAQQFPDLHSELNLSSLELGDSALYFCASSPFEATDTQYFGPGTRLTVL.

This clone has just a few counts. This chain links TRBV7-9 with TRBJ2-1; D perhaps matches TRBD2 (5 bases). Germline CDR1 reads SEHNR; CDR2 reads FQNEAQ (reference sequence). The CDR3 totals 17 residues. V was trimmed by 4 bases and J by 1 base, leaving 17 bases between them. The CDR3 is CASSSYKEVGSYNEQFF. The CDR3, as DNA: TGTGCCAGCAGCTCCTATAAGGAGGTGGGGTCCTACAATGAGCAGTTCTTC.

The chain employs TRBV12-5 and TRBJ1-1; 8 bases fit TRBD1. The length of the CDR3 is 12 residues. Looked up from germline, CDR1 is LGHNT and CDR2 is FRNRAP. V shed 7 bases and J 10 bases; nucleotides not matched to a gene: 8. The CDR3 DNA sequence: TGTGCTAGTGCCCCGGACAGGGCGATAGCTTTCTTT. Translating gives CASAPDRAIAFF.